This T cell receptor (beta chain) was identified during a study of blood T cell dynamics during melanoma immunotherapy. Time point meaning: week 3, after first cycle of checkpoint inhibitor. No patient had earlier systemic cancer treatment, concurrent immunosuppressants, or another active cancer. The J segment lost 4 bases and the V segment lost 6 bases, leaving 5 bases of the junction unmatched. CDR3 size: 14 residues. Germline values: CDR1 MNHEY, CDR2 SMNVEV (reference sequence). Libraries were prepared by immunoSEQ multiplex PCR; TCRdb keeps only in-frame clonotypes and omits some of them. The sample has approximately 28,000 clones, around four fifths seen once.

This clonotype was sampled from a human donor with melanoma. The specimen was blood, collected from a patient treated with checkpoint blockade. This sequence joins TRBV27 and TRBJ1-5, with 8 nucleotides matching TRBD1. In nucleotides, the CDR3 is TGTGCCAGCAGCCCTGGACAGGGAAATCAGCCCCAGCATTTT. The encoded protein is CASSPGQGNQPQHF.